Given below is one T cell receptor (beta chain) in context. These data come from a study of blood T cell repertoires in COVID-19. Study overall: The analysed material was cDNA or gDNA that came from T cells, B-cell-depleted T cells, or PBMCs.

This table comes from immunoSEQ multiplex PCR, and its TCRdb copy is limited to in-frame clones, with some not included. The table includes tens of thousands of clones, about 90% detected once. The V and J ends lost 2 bases and 9 bases respectively, with 5 bases between them. CDR3 length: 11 residues. Germline-derived CDR1 and CDR2 are MDHEN and SYDVKM. The clonotype originates from a man between 50 and 59 years old with active COVID-19. The chain uses TRBV28 and TRBJ2-1; TRBD1 might be the D (5 bases). Source material: peripheral blood. This chain's CDR3 is CASSLGAEQFF. In nucleotides, the CDR3 is TGTGCCAGCAGTTTAGGGGCTGAGCAGTTCTTC.